This TCR beta chain is drawn from a study of regulatory T cells in long-lasting Graves disease. Time point described: newly diagnosed GD, antithyroid drugs for less than 3 months. The TCR library was made from RNA that had been extracted from PBMCs in TRIzol. This clonotype appeared many times. In building TCR beta libraries, iRepertoire HTBI primers were used together with Arm-PCR of CDR3 regions. TCRdb used MiXCR to reprocess the multiplex PCR reads, holding one entry per CDR3 protein. The repertoire includes 400,000 to 500,000 distinct CDR3 sequences, around 14% of them detected once, and 16% sits in the top ten. Germline lookup yields CDR1 DFQATT and CDR2 SNEGSKA (reference sequence). This CDR3 is 15 amino acids long. The ends lost 6 bases at V and 6 bases at J; junction bases unmatched: 15. This same sample was also part of a study on T cells in Graves' hyperthyroidism and ophthalmopathy.

The sequence was collected from a young woman with Graves disease. The source material was peripheral blood mononuclear cells (PBMCs), sampled at new diagnosis, from a patient treated with antithyroid drugs. The V call is TRBV20-1, the J call TRBJ2-7; the match to TRBD1 covers 9 bases. This CDR3 is CSASQGAQGRGEQYF. The CDR3 DNA is TGCAGTGCGTCACAGGGGGCCCAAGGTAGGGGCGAGCAGTACTTC.